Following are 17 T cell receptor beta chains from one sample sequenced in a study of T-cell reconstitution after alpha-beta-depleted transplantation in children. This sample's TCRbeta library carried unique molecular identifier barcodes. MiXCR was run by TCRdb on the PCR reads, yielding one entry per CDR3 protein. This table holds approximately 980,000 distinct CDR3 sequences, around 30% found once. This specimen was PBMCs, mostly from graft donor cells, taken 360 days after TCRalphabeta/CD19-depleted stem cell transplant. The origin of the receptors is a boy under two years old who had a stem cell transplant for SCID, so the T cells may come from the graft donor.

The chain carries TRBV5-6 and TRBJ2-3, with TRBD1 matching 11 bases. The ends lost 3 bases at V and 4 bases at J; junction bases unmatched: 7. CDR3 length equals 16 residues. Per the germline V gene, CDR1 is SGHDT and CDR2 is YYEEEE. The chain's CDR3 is CASSWRTGGSPDTQYF. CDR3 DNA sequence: TGTGCCAGCAGCTGGAGGACAGGGGGCTCCCCAGATACGCAGTATTTT.

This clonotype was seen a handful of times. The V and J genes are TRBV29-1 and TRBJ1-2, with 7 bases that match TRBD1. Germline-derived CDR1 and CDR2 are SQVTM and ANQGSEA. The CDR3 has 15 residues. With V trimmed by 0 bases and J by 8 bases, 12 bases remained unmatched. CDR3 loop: CSVEERKGGAKGYTF. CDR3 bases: TGCAGCGTTGAAGAGAGGAAAGGGGGCGCGAAAGGCTACACCTTC.

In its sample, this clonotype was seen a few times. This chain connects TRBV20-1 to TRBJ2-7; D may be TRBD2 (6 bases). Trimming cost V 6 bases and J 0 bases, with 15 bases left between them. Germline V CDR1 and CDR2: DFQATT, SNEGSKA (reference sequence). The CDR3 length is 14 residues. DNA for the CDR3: TGCAGTGCCTTCGGGACTTTCCGCTCCTACGAGCAGTACTTC. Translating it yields CSAFGTFRSYEQYF.

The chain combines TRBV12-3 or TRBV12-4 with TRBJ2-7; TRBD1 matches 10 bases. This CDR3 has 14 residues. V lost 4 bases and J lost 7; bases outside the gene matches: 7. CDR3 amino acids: CASSSRDRGLEQYF. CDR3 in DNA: TGTGCCAGCAGTTCCCGGGACAGGGGTTTGGAGCAGTACTTC.

The CDR3 loop is CASSPSGGGRSDTQYF. The CDR3 bases are TGTGCCAGCAGCCCAAGCGGGGGTGGAAGGAGCGATACGCAGTATTTT. The chain is built from TRBV11-1 and TRBJ2-3; 8 bases are a match to TRBD2. After removal of 5 bases from V and 6 bases from J, the junction contained 13 bases not matched to a gene. Germline lookup yields CDR1 SGHAT and CDR2 FQDESV (reference sequence). This CDR3 has 16 residues.

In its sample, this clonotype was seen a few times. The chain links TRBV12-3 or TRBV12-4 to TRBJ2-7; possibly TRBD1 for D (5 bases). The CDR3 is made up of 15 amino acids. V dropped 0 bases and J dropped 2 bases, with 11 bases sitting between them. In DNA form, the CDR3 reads TGTGCCAGCAGTTTAGCGGGCAGGGCCCCCTACGAGCAGTACTTC. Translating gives CASSLAGRAPYEQYF.

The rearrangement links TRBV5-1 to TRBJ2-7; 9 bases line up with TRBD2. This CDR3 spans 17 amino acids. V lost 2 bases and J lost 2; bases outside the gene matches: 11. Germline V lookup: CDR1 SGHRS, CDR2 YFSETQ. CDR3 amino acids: CASSLTSGSASPYEQYF. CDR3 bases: TGCGCCAGCAGCTTAACTAGCGGGTCCGCATCCCCCTACGAGCAGTACTTC.

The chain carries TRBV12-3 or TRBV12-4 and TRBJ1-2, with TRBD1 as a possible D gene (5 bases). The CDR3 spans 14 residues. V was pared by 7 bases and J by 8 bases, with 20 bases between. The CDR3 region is CASKTDLAPGGYTF. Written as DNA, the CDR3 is TGTGCCAGCAAGACAGATCTGGCTCCCGGAGGCTACACCTTC.

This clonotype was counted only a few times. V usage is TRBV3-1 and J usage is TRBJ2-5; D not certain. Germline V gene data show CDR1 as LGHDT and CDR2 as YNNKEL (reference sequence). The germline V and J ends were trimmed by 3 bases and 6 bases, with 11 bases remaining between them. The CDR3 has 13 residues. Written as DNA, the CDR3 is TGTGCCAGCAGCCACCGTCCGAGTCAGACCCAGTACTTC. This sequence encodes CASSHRPSQTQYF.

CDR3 sequence reads: CASSLAFSPGEKLFF. CDR3 in DNA: TGCGCCAGCAGCTTGGCATTCTCCCCCGGTGAAAAACTGTTTTTT. The chain carries TRBV5-1 and TRBJ1-4; D gene uncertain. Germline loops: CDR1 SGHRS, CDR2 YFSETQ. Trimming shortened V by 0 bases and J by 7 bases, and 13 bases separated the two germline ends. The CDR3 loop spans 15 amino acids.

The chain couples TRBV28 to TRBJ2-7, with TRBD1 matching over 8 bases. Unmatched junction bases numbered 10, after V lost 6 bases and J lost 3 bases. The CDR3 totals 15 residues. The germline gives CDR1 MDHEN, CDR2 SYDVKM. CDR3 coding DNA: TGTGCCAGCAGCCAACTAGGGACAGGATACTACGAGCAGTACTTC. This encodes CASSQLGTGYYEQYF.

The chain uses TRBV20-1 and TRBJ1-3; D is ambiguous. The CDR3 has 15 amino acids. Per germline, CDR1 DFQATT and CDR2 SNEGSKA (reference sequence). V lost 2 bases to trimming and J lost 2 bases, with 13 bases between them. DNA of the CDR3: TGCAGTGCTAGACTCCCGGGCCGGACTGGAAACACCATATATTTT. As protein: CSARLPGRTGNTIYF.

The CDR3 DNA follows: TGCGCCAGCAGCCCCGGGACACCGCTTTACGAGCAGTACTTC. Translation: CASSPGTPLYEQYF. This chain joins TRBV5-1 and TRBJ2-7, with D possibly matching TRBD1 (6 bases). Germline V lookup: CDR1 SGHRS, CDR2 YFSETQ. The length of the CDR3 is 14 residues. V lost 4 bases and J 4 bases, leaving 15 bases between the germline ends.

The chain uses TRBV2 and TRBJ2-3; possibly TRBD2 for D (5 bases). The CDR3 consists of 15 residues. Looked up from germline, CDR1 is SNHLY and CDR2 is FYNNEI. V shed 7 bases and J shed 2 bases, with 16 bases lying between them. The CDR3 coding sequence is TGTGCCAGCACCATTCCGGGGAGAACCACAGATACGCAGTATTTT. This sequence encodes CASTIPGRTTDTQYF.

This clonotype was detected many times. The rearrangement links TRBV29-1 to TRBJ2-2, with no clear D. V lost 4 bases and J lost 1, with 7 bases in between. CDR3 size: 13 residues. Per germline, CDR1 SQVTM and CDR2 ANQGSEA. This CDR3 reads CSVAVVNTGELFF. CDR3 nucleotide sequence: TGCAGCGTTGCGGTGGTGAACACCGGGGAGCTGTTTTTT.

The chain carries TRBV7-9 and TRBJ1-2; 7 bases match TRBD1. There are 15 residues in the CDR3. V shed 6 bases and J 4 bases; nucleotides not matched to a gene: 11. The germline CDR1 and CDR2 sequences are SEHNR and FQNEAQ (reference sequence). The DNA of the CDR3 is TGTGCCAGCAGAACGGTCACAGGGGCGATCTATGGCTACACCTTC. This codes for CASRTVTGAIYGYTF.

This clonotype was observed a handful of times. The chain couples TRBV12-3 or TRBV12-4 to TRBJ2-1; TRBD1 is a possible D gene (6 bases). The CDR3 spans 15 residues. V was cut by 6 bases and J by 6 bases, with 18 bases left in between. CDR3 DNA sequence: TGTGCCAGCAGCAAATTCTACAGGGAAATCAATGAGCAGTTCTTC. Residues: CASSKFYREINEQFF.